This T cell receptor beta chain derives from a study of a mutant IDH1 vaccine in newly diagnosed glioma. About the research overall: Vaccine dosing followed radiotherapy by 4-6 weeks, or accompanied temozolomide cycles. Pretreatment consisted of radiotherapy, temozolomide, or both, with most receiving both.

Germline V gene sequence: CDR1 LGHNA, CDR2 YSLEER. The V gene end was trimmed by 0 bases and the J gene end by 2 bases; junction bases not matched to a gene: 3. The CDR3 is 15 amino acids. Time point given: week 35, safety follow-up. Every vaccination contained 300 ug of the mutant IDH1 20-mer peptide and was paired with topical imiquimod. Patients underwent eight vaccinations, which took place in weeks 1, 3, 5, 7, 11, 15, 19 and 23. With respect to this clone: Antigen: not known.

Repertoires were generated with immunoSEQ multiplex PCR, while TCRdb's copy carries only in-frame clones and drops some. This sample has approximately 50,000 clones, with around 85% found just once. The starting material was PBMCs, obtained from a glioma patient whose treatment included an IDH1 peptide vaccine. The genes are TRBV4-3 and TRBJ1-2, with 7 positions matching TRBD1. The clonotype was recovered from a man aged 35 to 55 with glioma. CDR3 loop: CASSQEPGQNYGYTF. The CDR3 region has the DNA TGCGCCAGCAGCCAAGAGCCGGGACAGAACTATGGCTACACCTTC.